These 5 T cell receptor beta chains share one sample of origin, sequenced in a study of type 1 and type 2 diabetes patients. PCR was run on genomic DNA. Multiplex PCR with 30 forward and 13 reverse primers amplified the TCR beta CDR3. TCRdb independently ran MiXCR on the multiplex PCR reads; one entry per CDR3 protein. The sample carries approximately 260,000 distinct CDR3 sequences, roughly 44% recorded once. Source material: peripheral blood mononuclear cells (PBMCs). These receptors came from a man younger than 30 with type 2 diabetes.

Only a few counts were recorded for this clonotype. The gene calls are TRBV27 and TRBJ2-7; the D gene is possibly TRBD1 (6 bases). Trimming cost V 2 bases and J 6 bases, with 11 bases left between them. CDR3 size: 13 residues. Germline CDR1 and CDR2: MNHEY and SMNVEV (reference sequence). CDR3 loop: CASSLGRGAEQYF. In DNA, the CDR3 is TGTGCCAGCAGTTTAGGCAGGGGTGCCGAGCAGTACTTC.

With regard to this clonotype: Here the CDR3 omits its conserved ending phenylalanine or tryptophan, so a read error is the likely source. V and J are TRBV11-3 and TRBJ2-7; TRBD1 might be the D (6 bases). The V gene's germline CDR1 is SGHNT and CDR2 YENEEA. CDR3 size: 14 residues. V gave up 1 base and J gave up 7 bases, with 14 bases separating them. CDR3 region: CASSLGGTQGEQYS. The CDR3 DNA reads TGTGCCAGCAGCTTAGGTGGGACACAGGGAGAGCAGTACTCC.

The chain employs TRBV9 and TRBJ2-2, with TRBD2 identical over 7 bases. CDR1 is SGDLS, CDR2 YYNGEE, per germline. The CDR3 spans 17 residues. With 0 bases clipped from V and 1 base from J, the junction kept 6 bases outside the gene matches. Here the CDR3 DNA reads TGTGCCAGCAGCGTAGAGGCTAGCGGAGAGAACACCGGGGAGCTGTTTTTT. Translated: CASSVEASGENTGELFF.

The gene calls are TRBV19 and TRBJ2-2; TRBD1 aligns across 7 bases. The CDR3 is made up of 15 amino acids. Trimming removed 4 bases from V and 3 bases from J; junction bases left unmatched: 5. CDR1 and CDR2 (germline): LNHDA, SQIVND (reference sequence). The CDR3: CASSSWDSYTGELFF. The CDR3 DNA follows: TGTGCCAGTAGTAGTTGGGACAGTTACACCGGGGAGCTGTTTTTT.

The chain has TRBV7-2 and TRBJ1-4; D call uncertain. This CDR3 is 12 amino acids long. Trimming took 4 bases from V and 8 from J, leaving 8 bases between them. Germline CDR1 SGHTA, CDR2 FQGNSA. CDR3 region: CASSYLGEKLFF. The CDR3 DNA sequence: TGTGCCAGCAGCTACTTAGGAGAAAAACTGTTTTTT.